A selection of T cell receptor beta chains follows, all from one sample in a study of T-cell memory formation after mild COVID-19. TCRdb reanalysed the 5' RACE reads using MiXCR and keeps one entry per CDR3 protein. Of about 120,000 distinct CDR3 sequences in the sample, about a fifth were seen once. The sequenced material came from PBMCs or a T cell subset sorted from them (not recorded which). The receptors derive from a man aged 18 to 29 who had mild COVID-19 (a few samples of this study predate the infection). Cell type and time point are not known. The CDR3 runs from the conserved cysteine through the conserved F or W. D genes are given only for firm matches. The size field is filled for only some rows; it gives once, few, many or a size class.

len	j_gene	d_gene	v_gene	abundance	CDR3aa	CDR3nt
15	TRBJ2-3	-	TRBV7-7	few	CASSLRAGLTDTQYF	TGTGCTAGCAGCCTCCGGGCGGGGTTGACAGATACGCAGTATTTT
17	TRBJ2-2	TRBD1	TRBV7-6	-	CASSSTPGQGGTGELFF	TGTGCCAGCAGCTCAACCCCGGGACAGGGAGGAACCGGGGAGCTGTTTTTT
13	TRBJ1-1	-	TRBV5-1	-	CASSLQQVTEAFF	TGCGCCAGCAGCTTGCAACAGGTCACTGAAGCTTTCTTT
11	TRBJ2-2	-	TRBV7-3	few	CASSFGGELFF	TGTGCCAGCAGCTTCGGCGGGGAGCTGTTTTTT
17	TRBJ2-6	TRBD1	TRBV7-9	-	CASSLGTGGSGANVLTF	TGTGCCAGCAGCTTAGGGACAGGGGGCTCTGGGGCCAACGTCCTGACTTTC
15	TRBJ1-5	-	TRBV3-1	-	CASSPRWVRNQPQHF	TGTGCCAGCAGCCCGAGGTGGGTTAGGAATCAGCCCCAGCATTTT
14	TRBJ2-3	TRBD2	TRBV5-1	-	CATSGLAGTDTQYF	TGCGCCACCAGTGGACTAGCGGGCACAGATACGCAGTATTTT
15	TRBJ2-3	-	TRBV28	few	CASEETGTVTDTQYF	TGTGCCAGCGAGGAGACCGGAACAGTCACAGATACGCAGTATTTT
11	TRBJ2-1	-	TRBV10-3	few	CASGEYNEQFF	TGTGCCAGCGGGGAATACAATGAGCAGTTCTTC
13	TRBJ1-2	-	TRBV20-1	few	CSARETHNYGYTF	TGCAGTGCTAGAGAGACCCACAACTATGGCTACACCTTC
13	TRBJ2-1	TRBD2	TRBV29-1	-	CSERAGGYNEQFF	TGCAGCGAACGAGCGGGGGGGTACAATGAGCAGTTCTTC
17	TRBJ1-1	-	TRBV4-3	-	CASSPQSGTLMNTEAFF	TGCGCCAGCAGCCCCCAGTCGGGGACGCTTATGAACACTGAAGCTTTCTTT
12	TRBJ2-2	-	TRBV7-9	many	CASSPNTGELFF	TGTGCCAGCAGCCCGAACACCGGGGAGCTGTTTTTT
13	TRBJ2-1	TRBD2	TRBV29-1	few	CSPRLAGYNEQFF	TGCAGCCCGCGACTAGCGGGGTACAATGAGCAGTTCTTC
15	TRBJ1-5	-	TRBV7-2	many	CASSLMGERNQPQHF	TGTGCCAGCAGCTTGATGGGGGAACGGAATCAGCCCCAGCATTTT
15	TRBJ1-2	-	TRBV14	-	CASSQRPGNIHGYTF	TGTGCCAGCAGCCAGCGCCCGGGCAACATCCATGGCTACACCTTC
15	TRBJ1-6	-	TRBV12-3/TRBV12-4	-	CASSTGDGSNSPLHF	TGTGCCAGCAGCACCGGGGACGGTTCCAATTCACCCCTCCACTTT
17	TRBJ2-3	TRBD2	TRBV7-9	-	CASSPALAGPSTDTQYF	TGTGCCAGCAGCCCCGCCCTAGCGGGGCCGAGCACAGATACGCAGTATTTT
16	TRBJ1-4	-	TRBV5-5	-	CASSSPGRGTNEKLFF	TGTGCCAGCAGCTCCCCCGGGCGGGGAACTAATGAAAAACTGTTTTTT
14	TRBJ2-6	-	TRBV20-1	-	CSARGVSGANVLTF	TGCAGTGCTAGGGGTGTCTCTGGGGCCAACGTCCTGACTTTC
15	TRBJ2-5	TRBD2	TRBV4-3	-	CASSQVSGGLETQYF	TGCGCCAGCAGCCAAGTGAGCGGGGGGTTGGAGACCCAGTACTTC
15	TRBJ1-1	-	TRBV7-9	few	CASRRNQGWRTEAFF	TGTGCCAGCAGACGCAATCAGGGATGGCGTACTGAAGCTTTCTTT
21	TRBJ1-1	-	TRBV18	-	CASSPGDNRLTGGMGNTEAFF	TGTGCCAGCTCACCAGGGGATAACCGTTTGACAGGAGGAATGGGAAACACTGAAGCTTTCTTT
13	TRBJ1-1	TRBD1	TRBV5-4	-	CASSRQGNTEAFF	TGTGCCAGCAGCAGACAGGGAAACACTGAAGCTTTCTTT
14	TRBJ2-3	-	TRBV27	few	CASSYNGATDTQYF	TGTGCCAGCAGTTATAACGGGGCCACAGATACGCAGTATTTT
16	TRBJ1-5	TRBD1	TRBV19	-	CASSGWTGGFDQPQHF	TGTGCCAGTAGTGGCTGGACAGGGGGTTTCGATCAGCCCCAGCATTTT
16	TRBJ2-7	-	TRBV19	few	CASSPNTGLVAYEQYF	TGTGCCAGTAGTCCGAACACAGGGTTGGTAGCCTACGAGCAGTACTTC
13	TRBJ2-7	-	TRBV6-5	-	CASSVDLGGEQYF	TGTGCCAGCAGTGTTGACCTAGGGGGCGAGCAGTACTTC
13	TRBJ2-3	-	TRBV5-6	-	CASSTGITDTQYF	TGTGCCAGCAGCACCGGGATAACAGATACGCAGTATTTT
15	TRBJ1-5	TRBD1	TRBV4-1	few	CASSQEGDRHQPQHF	TGCGCCAGCAGCCAAGAGGGGGACAGGCATCAGCCCCAGCATTTT
14	TRBJ1-5	TRBD1	TRBV4-1	-	CASSQGQLSEPQHF	TGCGCCAGCAGCCAGGGACAGTTATCAGAGCCCCAGCATTTT
11	TRBJ2-1	-	TRBV11-2	few	CASSTDNEQFF	TGTGCCAGCAGCACAGACAATGAGCAGTTCTTC
15	TRBJ2-3	-	TRBV7-9	-	CASSLDTGLPDTQYF	TGTGCCAGCAGCTTAGATACAGGGTTACCAGATACGCAGTATTTT